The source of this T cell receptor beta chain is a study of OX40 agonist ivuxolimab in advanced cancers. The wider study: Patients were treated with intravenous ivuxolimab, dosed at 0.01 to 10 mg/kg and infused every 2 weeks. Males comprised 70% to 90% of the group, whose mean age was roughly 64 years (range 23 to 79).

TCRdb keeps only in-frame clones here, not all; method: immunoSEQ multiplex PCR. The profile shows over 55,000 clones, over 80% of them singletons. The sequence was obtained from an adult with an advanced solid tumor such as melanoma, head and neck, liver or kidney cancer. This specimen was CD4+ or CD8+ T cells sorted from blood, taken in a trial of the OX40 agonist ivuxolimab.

The CDR3 protein is CAISVKRDNEQFF. Here the CDR3 DNA reads TGTGCCATCAGTGTCAAAAGGGACAATGAGCAGTTCTTC. This sequence joins TRBV10-3 and TRBJ2-1; D unresolved. The CDR3 contains 13 residues. Germline V gene data show CDR1 as ENHRY and CDR2 as SYGVKD. The V and J ends lost 4 bases and 5 bases respectively, with 9 bases between them.